This paragraph covers one TCR beta chain sequence. The germline gene is not matched at one end of the junction; a read error may be the cause. These data come from a study of identical twins. MiXCR, run by TCRdb on the 5' RACE reads, gives a single entry per CDR3 protein. The sample records 550,000 to 700,000 distinct CDR3 sequences, around 21% being singletons. There are 15 residues in the CDR3. Germline CDR1 is LGHDT and CDR2 is YNNKEL (reference sequence). These sequences were also reported in another study, on T cells expressing NK-cell markers.

The V call is TRBV3-1, the J call TRBJ2-2, with D uncertain. The sequence was collected from a woman aged 18 to 35 in good health. Sequenced material: PBMCs. CDR3 loop: CASSQVVPNTGELFF. DNA for the CDR3: TGCGCCAGCAGCCAAGTAGTACCGAACACCGGGGAGCTGTTTTTT.